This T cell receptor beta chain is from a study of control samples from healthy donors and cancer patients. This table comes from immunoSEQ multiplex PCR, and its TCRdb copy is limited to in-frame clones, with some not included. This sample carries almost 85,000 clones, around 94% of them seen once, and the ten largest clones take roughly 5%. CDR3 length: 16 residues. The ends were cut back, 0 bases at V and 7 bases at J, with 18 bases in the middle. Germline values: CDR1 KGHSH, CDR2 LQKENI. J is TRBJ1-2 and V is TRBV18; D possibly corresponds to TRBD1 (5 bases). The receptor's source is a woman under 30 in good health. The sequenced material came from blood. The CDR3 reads CASSPPAGGWERGYTF. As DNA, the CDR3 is TGTGCCAGCTCACCACCCGCCGGGGGGTGGGAGCGTGGCTACACCTTC. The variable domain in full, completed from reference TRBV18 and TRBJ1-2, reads NAGVMQNPRHLVRRRGQEARLRCSPMKGHSHVYWYRQLPEEGLKFMVYLQKENIIDESGMPKERFSAEFPKEGPSILRIQQVVRGDSAAYFCASSPPAGGWERGYTFGSGTRLTVV.